A single T cell receptor (beta chain) is shown here with its context. Its antigen is not identified. The CDR3 runs 15 residues. Germline V gives CDR1 SEHNR, CDR2 FQNEAQ (reference sequence). The ends lost 6 bases at V and 5 bases at J; junction bases unmatched: 12. The data are from a study of blood T cells in healthy people across ages. Points from the study as a whole: Nothing was known about donor CMV status, and this possibly confounded expanded clonotype changes.

Extractions gave at least 6 micrograms of total RNA per sample. The second PCR ran roughly 7 to 12 cycles with a sample-barcoded 5' primer and J-beta primers. TCRdb re-called the 5' RACE reads through MiXCR, storing one row per CDR3 protein. In the table there are about 640,000 distinct CDR3 sequences, under 65% of which are singletons. What was sequenced was blood. The sequence came from a man aged 55 to 70 in good health. The chain links TRBV7-9 to TRBJ2-7; 8 bases match TRBD1. The CDR3 region is CASRKGAGGLNEQYF. CDR3 nucleotide sequence: TGTGCCAGCAGGAAGGGAGCAGGGGGCTTGAACGAGCAGTACTTC.